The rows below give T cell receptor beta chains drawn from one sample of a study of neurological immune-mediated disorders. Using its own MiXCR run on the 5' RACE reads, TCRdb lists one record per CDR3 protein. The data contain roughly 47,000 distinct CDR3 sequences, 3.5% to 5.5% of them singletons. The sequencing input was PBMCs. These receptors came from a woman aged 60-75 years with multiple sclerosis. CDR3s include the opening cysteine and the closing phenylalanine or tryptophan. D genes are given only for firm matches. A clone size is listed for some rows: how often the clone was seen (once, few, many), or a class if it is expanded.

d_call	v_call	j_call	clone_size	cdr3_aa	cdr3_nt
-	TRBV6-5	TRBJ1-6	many	CASSYGREGSSPLHF	TGTGCCAGCAGTTACGGGCGGGAGGGTAGTTCACCCCTCCACTTT
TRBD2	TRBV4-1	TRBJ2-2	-	CASSPGLAGIGELFF	TGCGCCAGCAGCCCGGGACTAGCGGGGATCGGGGAGCTGTTTTTT
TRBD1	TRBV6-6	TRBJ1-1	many	CASTRDRESPEAFF	TGTGCCAGCACAAGGGACAGGGAGTCCCCTGAAGCTTTCTTT
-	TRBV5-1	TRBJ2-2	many	CASSFQGTGELFF	TGCGCCAGCAGCTTCCAGGGCACCGGGGAGCTGTTTTTT
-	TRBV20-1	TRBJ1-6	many	CSAREGLTNSPLHF	TGCAGTGCTCGGGAGGGACTGACTAATTCACCCCTCCACTTT
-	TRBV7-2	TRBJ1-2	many	CASSRGAGGFGYTF	TGTGCCAGCAGTCGAGGGGCGGGGGGCTTTGGCTACACCTTC
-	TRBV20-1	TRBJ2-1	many	CSARDMARSDEQFF	TGCAGTGCTAGAGATATGGCCAGGTCCGATGAGCAGTTCTTC
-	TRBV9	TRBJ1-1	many	CASSPPVNTEAFF	TGTGCCAGCAGCCCCCCAGTGAACACTGAAGCTTTCTTT
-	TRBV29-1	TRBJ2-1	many	CSVVRLVSYNEQFF	TGCAGCGTTGTTAGACTAGTCTCCTACAATGAGCAGTTCTTC
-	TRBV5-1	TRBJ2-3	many	CASSLADPTDTQYF	TGCGCCAGCAGCTTGGCCGATCCAACAGATACGCAGTATTTT
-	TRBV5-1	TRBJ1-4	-	CASSSTPGRVKEKLFF	TGCGCCAGCAGCTCGACCCCGGGACGGGTTAAGGAAAAACTGTTTTTT
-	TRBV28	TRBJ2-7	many	CASSPTLSSYEQYF	TGTGCCAGCAGTCCGACCTTAAGCAGCTACGAGCAGTACTTC
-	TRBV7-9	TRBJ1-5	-	CASSSGGERPQNF	TGTGCCAGCAGCTCCGGGGGGGAGAGGCCCCAGAATTTT
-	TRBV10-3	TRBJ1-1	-	CAISGTFETGTEAFF	TGTGCCATCAGTGGAACCTTCGAGACAGGCACTGAAGCTTTCTTT
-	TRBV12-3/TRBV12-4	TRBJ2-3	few	CASKTRGPFDADTQYF	TGTGCCAGCAAGACCCGGGGGCCCTTCGACGCGGATACGCAGTATTTT
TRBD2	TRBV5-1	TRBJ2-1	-	CASSFGGVSYNEQFF	TGCGCCAGCAGCTTCGGGGGGGTATCCTACAATGAGCAGTTCTTC
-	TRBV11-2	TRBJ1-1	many	CASRERNTEAFF	TGTGCCAGCAGAGAAAGGAACACTGAAGCTTTCTTT
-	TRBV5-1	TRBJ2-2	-	CASSLGQGSTGELFF	TGCGCCAGCAGCTTGGGTCAGGGGAGCACCGGGGAGCTGTTTTTT
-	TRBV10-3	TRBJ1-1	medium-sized	CAISEGVQNTEAFF	TGTGCCATCAGTGAGGGGGTCCAGAACACTGAGGCTTTCTTT
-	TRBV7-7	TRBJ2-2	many	CASSPVGTGELFF	TGTGCTAGCAGCCCCGTGGGGACCGGGGAGCTGTTTTTT
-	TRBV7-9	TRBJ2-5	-	CASSLAGHGQETQYF	TGTGCCAGCAGCTTAGCCGGCCACGGACAAGAGACCCAGTACTTC
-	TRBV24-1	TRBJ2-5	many	CATSDFDSPQETQYF	TGTGCCACCAGTGATTTTGACTCACCCCAAGAGACCCAGTACTTC
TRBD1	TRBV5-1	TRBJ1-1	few	CASSSALDRAEAFF	TGCGCCAGCAGCTCGGCGCTAGACAGGGCTGAAGCTTTCTTT
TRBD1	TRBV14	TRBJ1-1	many	CASSHWQGAMKGTEAFF	TGTGCCAGCAGCCACTGGCAGGGGGCAATGAAAGGCACTGAAGCTTTCTTT
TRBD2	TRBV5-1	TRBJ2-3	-	CASSISGGADTQYF	TGCGCCAGCAGCATTAGCGGGGGGGCAGATACGCAGTATTTT
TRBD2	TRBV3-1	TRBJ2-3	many	CASRGGGATSGTDTQYF	TGTGCCAGCAGGGGCGGGGGGGCGACGTCGGGCACAGATACGCAGTATTTT
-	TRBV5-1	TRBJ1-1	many	CASSLAVGSTEAFF	TGCGCCAGCAGCTTGGCAGTAGGATCGACTGAAGCTTTCTTT
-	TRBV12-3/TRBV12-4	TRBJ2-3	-	CVSSFSSSDTQYF	TGTGTCAGCAGTTTCAGCAGCTCAGATACGCAGTATTTT
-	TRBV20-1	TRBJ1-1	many	CSARGTGETEAFF	TGCAGTGCTAGGGGAACAGGAGAAACTGAAGCTTTCTTT
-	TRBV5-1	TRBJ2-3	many	CASSMKTGHDTDTQYF	TGCGCCAGCAGCATGAAGACAGGACACGACACAGATACGCAGTATTTT
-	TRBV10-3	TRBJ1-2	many	CAISESVPLGYGYTF	TGTGCCATCAGTGAGTCGGTGCCTCTGGGCTATGGCTACACCTTC